These 18 T cell receptor beta chains were sequenced from one sample in a study of early T cells in non-severe SARS-CoV-2 infection. TCRdb reprocessed the 5' RACE reads with MiXCR, giving one entry per CDR3 protein. In the table there are about 83,000 distinct CDR3 sequences, 10% of which are singletons. Sequenced material: whole blood, taken at baseline. The receptors derive from an adult who was a healthcare worker with PCR-confirmed SARS-CoV-2 infection or an uninfected control (not recorded which).

The CDR3 reads CASSSGGPGNEQFF. CDR3 DNA sequence: TGCGCCAGCAGCTCGGGAGGGCCGGGGAATGAGCAGTTCTTC. The chain employs TRBV5-1 and TRBJ2-1, with 8 bases lining up with TRBD2. CDR1 is SGHRS and CDR2 is YFSETQ in the germline V gene. V gave up 3 bases and J gave up 7 bases; unmatched junction bases: 6. This CDR3 has 14 residues.

This clonotype was seen at least ten times. CDR3 in DNA: TGTGCCAGCAGCGTAGGAGTTGGGGGTGAAAAACTGTTTTTT. Amino acids: CASSVGVGGEKLFF. The V call is TRBV9, the J call TRBJ1-4; possible D gene TRBD1, 5 bases. This CDR3 comprises 14 residues. Trimming cost V 0 bases and J 7 bases, with 10 bases left between them. The germline V gene has CDR1 SGDLS and CDR2 YYNGEE.

In its sample, this clonotype was seen a few times. This chain uses TRBV4-1 with TRBJ1-2; D gene uncertain. V dropped 7 bases and J dropped 10 bases, with 25 bases sitting between them. From germline, CDR1 is MGHRA and CDR2 YSYEKL. The CDR3 runs 15 residues. The CDR3 sequence: CASTSRAFTLGDYTF. CDR3 DNA: TGCGCCAGCACCTCCCGGGCATTCACGCTGGGCGACTACACCTTC.

This clonotype has a count of ten or more. V is TRBV7-9 and J is TRBJ2-3; D not certain. CDR3 length: 11 amino acids. Per the germline V gene, CDR1 is SEHNR and CDR2 is FQNEAQ (reference sequence). Trimming took off 3 bases at V and 8 bases at J, with 6 bases between the two ends. The CDR3 DNA is TGTGCCAGCAGCTTCCCCGGTACGCAGTATTTT. Translation gives CASSFPGTQYF.

The chain is built from TRBV12-3 or TRBV12-4 and TRBJ1-1; D not resolved. Trimming removed 3 bases from V and 6 bases from J, with 5 bases in between. The CDR3 extends over 11 amino acids. In nucleotides, the CDR3 is TGTGCCAGCAGTTTCTCTTCTGAAGCTTTCTTT. Encoded protein: CASSFSSEAFF.

This clonotype has more than one count but fewer than ten. The rearrangement joins TRBV27 to TRBJ2-1; 8 nucleotides align to TRBD2. Germline-derived CDR1 and CDR2 are MNHEY and SMNVEV (reference sequence). V was pared by 5 bases and J by 5 bases, with 8 bases of the junction left unmatched. The CDR3 length is 15 residues. Here the CDR3 DNA reads TGTGCCAGCAGTCCGCTGTGGCGGGAGGACAATGAGCAGTTCTTC. Amino acid sequence: CASSPLWREDNEQFF.

Many counts were recorded for this clonotype. V is TRBV10-3 and J is TRBJ1-5; D unresolved. V dropped 6 bases and J dropped 3 bases, with 12 bases sitting between them. The CDR3 has 14 residues. Germline values: CDR1 ENHRY, CDR2 SYGVKD. DNA for the CDR3: TGTGCCATCAGGGACCGGGATCCCAATCAGCCCCAGCATTTT. Translated, it gives CAIRDRDPNQPQHF.

This clonotype has just a few counts. V usage is TRBV7-6 and J usage is TRBJ2-3, with a possible D match to TRBD2 (6 bases). CDR3 length: 17 amino acids. Germline V gene data show CDR1 as SGHVS and CDR2 as FNYEAQ. Trimming pared 2 bases from V and 0 bases from J, leaving 15 bases between. CDR3: CASSLKSAGRSTDTQYF. CDR3 bases: TGTGCCAGCAGCTTAAAGTCGGCGGGACGTAGCACAGATACGCAGTATTTT.

V usage is TRBV28 and J usage is TRBJ2-2; D not certain. The CDR3 totals 15 residues. The V gene lost 5 bases and the J gene lost 5 bases, with 15 bases spanning the gap. CDR1 MDHEN and CDR2 SYDVKM come from the germline V gene. CDR3 region: CASSLDTPGTGELFF. The CDR3 DNA follows: TGTGCCAGCAGTCTCGACACCCCTGGGACCGGGGAGCTGTTTTTT.

This clonotype turned up a few times. V gene TRBV5-1 combines with J gene TRBJ2-3, with D possibly called TRBD1 or TRBD2 (5 bases each). The germline V gene has CDR1 SGHRS and CDR2 YFSETQ. Deletions cut 4 bases from V and 3 bases from J, with 18 bases between. The CDR3 length is 16 residues. This chain's CDR3 is CASSPVGEYRTDTQYF. Written as DNA, the CDR3 is TGCGCCAGCAGCCCGGTGGGGGAGTACAGGACAGATACGCAGTATTTT.

This clonotype was picked up a small number of times. The chain carries TRBV3-1 and TRBJ2-7; D remains ambiguous. CDR1 is LGHDT and CDR2 is YNNKEL in the germline V gene (reference sequence). V lost 0 bases to trimming and J lost 3 bases, with 9 bases between them. The length of the CDR3 is 14 residues. The CDR3 coding sequence is TGTGCCAGCAGCCAAGAGGGCCGGATCTACGAGCAGTACTTC. Its translation is CASSQEGRIYEQYF.

This clonotype was seen repeatedly, ten times or more. V and J are TRBV3-1 and TRBJ1-2; D gene unclear. The CDR3 consists of 13 residues. Trimming stripped 0 bases from V and 0 bases from J, with 2 bases between. Germline V gene lookup returns CDR1 LGHDT and CDR2 YNNKEL (reference sequence). CDR3 in DNA: TGTGCCAGCAGCCAAGAGCCTAACTATGGCTACACCTTC. Translation gives CASSQEPNYGYTF.

This clonotype was detected a few times. The CDR3 spells CASSRWASRTGELFF. The CDR3 bases are TGTGCCAGTAGTAGGTGGGCTAGCCGTACCGGGGAGCTGTTTTTT. The chain recombines TRBV19 with TRBJ2-2, with D perhaps matching TRBD2 (5 bases). V gave up 4 bases and J gave up 5 bases, with 14 bases separating them. From germline, CDR1 is LNHDA and CDR2 SQIVND (reference sequence). The CDR3 runs to 15 residues. Based on the CDR3 plus reference TRBV19 and TRBJ2-2, the full variable domain is DGGITQSPKYLFRKEGQNVTLSCEQNLNHDAMYWYRQDPGQGLRLIYYSQIVNDFQKGDIAEGYSVSREKKESFPLTVTSAQKNPTAFYLCASSRWASRTGELFFGEGSRLTVL.

This clonotype was detected a few times. The chain links TRBV7-2 to TRBJ1-3; D is uncertain. V was shortened by 0 bases and J by 6 bases, with 12 bases between the two germline ends. The germline V gene has CDR1 SGHTA and CDR2 FQGNSA. The CDR3 runs 15 residues. The CDR3 nucleotides are TGTGCCAGCAGCTTAGCAGAGATTTTTCTAAACACCATATATTTT. This translates into CASSLAEIFLNTIYF.

This clonotype was observed at least ten times. The V call is TRBV7-3, the J call TRBJ2-2; tentatively, D is TRBD1 (6 bases). Germline V CDR1 and CDR2: SGHTA, FQGTGA. This CDR3 spans 13 amino acids. V was shortened by 5 bases and J by 5 bases, with 9 bases between the two germline ends. The CDR3 spells CASSGGQTGELFF. The CDR3 nucleotides read TGTGCCAGCAGCGGCGGACAGACCGGGGAGCTGTTTTTT.

This clonotype was seen many times. The genes are TRBV10-3 and TRBJ2-1, with TRBD2 matching 14 bases. V lost 4 bases to trimming and J lost 10 bases; unmatched junction nucleotides: 6. In germline, CDR1 is ENHRY, CDR2 SYGVKD. This CDR3 contains 15 residues. For the CDR3, the DNA is TGTGCCATCAGTGCGGGACTAGCGGGAGCGGGGGAGCAGTTCTTC. Protein product: CAISAGLAGAGEQFF.

V gene TRBV2 combines with J gene TRBJ1-4; tentatively, D is TRBD1 (5 bases). The CDR3 length is 16 residues. Per the germline V gene, CDR1 is SNHLY and CDR2 is FYNNEI. V lost 4 bases and J 4 bases, leaving 16 bases between the germline ends. CDR3 nucleotide sequence: TGTGCCAGCAGTGCCGGCCGGAAGGGACGTAATGAAAAACTGTTTTTT. Its translation: CASSAGRKGRNEKLFF.

V usage is TRBV2 and J usage is TRBJ1-4; D remains unclear. CDR1 SNHLY and CDR2 FYNNEI come from the germline V gene. Trimming cost V 2 bases and J 2 bases, with 6 bases left between them. This CDR3 comprises 14 residues. Here the CDR3 reads CASSEMGTNEKLFF. As DNA, the CDR3 is TGTGCCAGCAGTGAAATGGGGACTAATGAAAAACTGTTTTTT.